At least ten counts were recorded for the clone carrying this TCR beta chain. What it recognizes is unknown. Exclusion criteria comprised uncontrolled infection, other autoimmune disease, pregnancy or lactation. Diagnosis relied on clinical symptoms, serum thyroxine and TRAb, thyroid ultrasound and orbital computed tomography. The sample comes from a study of T cells in Graves' hyperthyroidism and ophthalmopathy. The study, taken as a whole, reports: Among thyroid clonotypes expanded above 0.001, most also appeared in blood.

Germline V gives CDR1 LGHDT, CDR2 YNNKEL (reference sequence). This CDR3 is built from 14 residues. With V trimmed by 2 bases and J by 7 bases, 6 bases remained unmatched. From RNA transcripts, TCR beta CDR3 regions were amplified. First-round RT-PCR targeting the TCR CDR3 was performed with the HTBI primer set. TCRdb recomputed calls from the multiplex PCR reads with MiXCR, one row per CDR3 protein. The data show 500,000 to 600,000 distinct CDR3 sequences, with roughly 21% seen just once and around 50% held by the top ten. The TCR comes from a man aged 35-49 years with Graves' ophthalmopathy. The chain recombines TRBV3-1 with TRBJ1-1; 8 nucleotides agree with TRBD1. The sample was blood. The CDR3 sequence is CASSQQGAKYEAFF. For the CDR3, the DNA is TGTGCCAGCAGCCAACAGGGGGCCAAGTATGAAGCTTTCTTT.